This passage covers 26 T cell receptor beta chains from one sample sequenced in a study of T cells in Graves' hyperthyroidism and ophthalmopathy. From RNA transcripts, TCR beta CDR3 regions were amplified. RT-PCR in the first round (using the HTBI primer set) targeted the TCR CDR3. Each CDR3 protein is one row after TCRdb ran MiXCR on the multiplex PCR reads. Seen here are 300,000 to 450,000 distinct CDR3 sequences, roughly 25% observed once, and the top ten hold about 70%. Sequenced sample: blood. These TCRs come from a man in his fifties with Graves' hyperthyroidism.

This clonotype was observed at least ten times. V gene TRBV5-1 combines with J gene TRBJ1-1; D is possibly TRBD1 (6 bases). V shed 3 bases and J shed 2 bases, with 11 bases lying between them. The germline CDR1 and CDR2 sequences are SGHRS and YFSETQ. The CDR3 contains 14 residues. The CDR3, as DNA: TGCGCCAGCAGCTCGAGGGACACTAACACTGAAGCTTTCTTT. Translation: CASSSRDTNTEAFF. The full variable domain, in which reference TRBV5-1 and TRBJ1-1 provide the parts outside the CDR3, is KAGVTQTPRYLIKTRGQQVTLSCSPISGHRSVSWYQQTPGQGLQFLFEYFSETQRNKGNFPGRFSGRQFSNSRSEMNVSTLELGDSALYLCASSSRDTNTEAFFGQGTRLTVV.

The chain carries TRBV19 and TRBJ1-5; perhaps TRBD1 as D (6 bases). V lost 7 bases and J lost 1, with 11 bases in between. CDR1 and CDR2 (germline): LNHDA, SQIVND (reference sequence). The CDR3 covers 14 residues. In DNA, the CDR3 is TGTGCCAGTATCCAGGGGCAGAGCAATCAGCCCCAGCATTTT. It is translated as CASIQGQSNQPQHF.

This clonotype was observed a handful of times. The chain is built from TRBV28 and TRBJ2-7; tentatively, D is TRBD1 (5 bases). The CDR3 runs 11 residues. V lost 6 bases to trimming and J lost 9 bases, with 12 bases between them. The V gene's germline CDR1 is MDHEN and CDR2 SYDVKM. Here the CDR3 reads CASSPGQGQYF. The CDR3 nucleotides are TGTGCCAGCAGCCCTGGCCAGGGGCAGTACTTC.

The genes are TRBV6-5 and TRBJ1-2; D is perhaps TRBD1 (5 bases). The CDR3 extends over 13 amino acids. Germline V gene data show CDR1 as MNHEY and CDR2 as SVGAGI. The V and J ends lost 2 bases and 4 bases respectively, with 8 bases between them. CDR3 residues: CASSYGGSYGYTF. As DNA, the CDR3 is TGTGCCAGCAGTTACGGGGGGAGCTATGGCTACACCTTC.

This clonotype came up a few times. The chain's CDR3 is CASSQEQGPGPQHF. The CDR3 DNA reads TGTGCCAGCAGCCAAGAACAGGGTCCGGGGCCCCAGCATTTT. This chain uses TRBV4-2 with TRBJ1-5; the D gene is possibly TRBD1 (6 bases). The CDR3 covers 14 residues. Trimming took off 0 bases at V and 9 bases at J, with 12 bases between the two ends. In germline, CDR1 is LGHNA, CDR2 YNFKEQ.

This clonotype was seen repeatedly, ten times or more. The CDR3 bases are TGTGCCAGCAGTTTAGGGGGACAGGGGAAGGACAATGAGCAGTTCTTC. Its protein product is CASSLGGQGKDNEQFF. The gene calls are TRBV27 and TRBJ2-1, with TRBD1 matching 10 bases. V gave up 2 bases and J gave up 5 bases; unmatched junction bases: 6. CDR1 is MNHEY and CDR2 is SMNVEV in the germline V gene (reference sequence). This CDR3 comprises 16 residues.

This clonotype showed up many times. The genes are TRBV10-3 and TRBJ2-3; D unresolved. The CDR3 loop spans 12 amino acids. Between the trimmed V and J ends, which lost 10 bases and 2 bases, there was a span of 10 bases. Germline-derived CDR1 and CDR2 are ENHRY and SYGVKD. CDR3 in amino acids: CATGRDTDTQYF. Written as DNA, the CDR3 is TGTGCCACGGGTAGGGACACAGATACGCAGTATTTT.

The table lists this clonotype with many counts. CDR3 sequence (DNA): TGTGCCACCAGAGGGACAGGGGGAGAGACCCAGTACTTC. This translates into CATRGTGGETQYF. This rearrangement joins TRBV24-1 to TRBJ2-5; 11 positions agree with TRBD1. Looked up from germline, CDR1 is KGHDR and CDR2 is SFDVKD. The CDR3 contains 13 residues. Trimming took 7 bases from V and 4 from J; bases not matched to a gene: 1.

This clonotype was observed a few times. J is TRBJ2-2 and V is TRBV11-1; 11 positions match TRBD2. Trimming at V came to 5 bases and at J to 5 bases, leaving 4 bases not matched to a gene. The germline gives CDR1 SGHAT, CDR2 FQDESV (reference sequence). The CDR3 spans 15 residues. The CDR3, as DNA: TGTGCCAGCAGCACTAGCGGGAGTTATACCGGGGAGCTGTTTTTT. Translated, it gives CASSTSGSYTGELFF.

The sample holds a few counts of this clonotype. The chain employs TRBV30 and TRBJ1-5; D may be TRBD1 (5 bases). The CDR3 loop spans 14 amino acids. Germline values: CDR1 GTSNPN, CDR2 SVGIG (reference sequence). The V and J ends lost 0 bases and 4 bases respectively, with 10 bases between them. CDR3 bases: TGTGCCTGGAGTGTTACAGGCCCAAATCAGCCCCAGCATTTT. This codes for CAWSVTGPNQPQHF.

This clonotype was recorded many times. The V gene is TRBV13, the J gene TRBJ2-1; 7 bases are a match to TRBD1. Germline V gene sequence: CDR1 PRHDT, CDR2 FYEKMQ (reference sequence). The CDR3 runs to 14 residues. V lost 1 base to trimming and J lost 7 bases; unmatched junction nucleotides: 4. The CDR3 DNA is TGTGCCAGCAGCTTAGTCGCAGGGGGAAATGAGCAGTTCTTC. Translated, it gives CASSLVAGGNEQFF.

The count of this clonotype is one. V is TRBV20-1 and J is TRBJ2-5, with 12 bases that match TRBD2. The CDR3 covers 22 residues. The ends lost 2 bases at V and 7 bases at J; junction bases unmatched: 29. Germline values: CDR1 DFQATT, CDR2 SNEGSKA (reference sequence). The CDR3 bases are TGCAGTGCTAGACCTGCCGGGCCGCAGATCTTTTCTAGCGGGGGGGCCCGGGGGACCCAGTACTTC. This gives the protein CSARPAGPQIFSSGGARGTQYF.

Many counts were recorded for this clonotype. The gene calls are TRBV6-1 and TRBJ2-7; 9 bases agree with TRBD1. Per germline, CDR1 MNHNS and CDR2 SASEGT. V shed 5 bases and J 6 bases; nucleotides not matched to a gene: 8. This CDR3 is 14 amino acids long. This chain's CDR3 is CASSKTGGAGEQYF. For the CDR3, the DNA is TGTGCCAGCAGTAAGACAGGGGGGGCGGGCGAGCAGTACTTC.

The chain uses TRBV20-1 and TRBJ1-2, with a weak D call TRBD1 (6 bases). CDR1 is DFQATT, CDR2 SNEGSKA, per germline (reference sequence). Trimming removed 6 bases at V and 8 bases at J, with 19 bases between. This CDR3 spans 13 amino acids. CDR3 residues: CSARPTEGGGYTF. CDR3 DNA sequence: TGCAGTGCGCGCCCGACAGAGGGGGGCGGCTACACCTTC.

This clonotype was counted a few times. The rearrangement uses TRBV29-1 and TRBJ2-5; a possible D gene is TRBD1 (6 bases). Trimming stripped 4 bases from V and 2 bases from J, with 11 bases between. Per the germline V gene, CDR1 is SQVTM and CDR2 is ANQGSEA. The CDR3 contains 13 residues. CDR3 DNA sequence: TGCAGCGTTGCGGGACAACAACAAGAGACCCAGTACTTC. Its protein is CSVAGQQQETQYF.

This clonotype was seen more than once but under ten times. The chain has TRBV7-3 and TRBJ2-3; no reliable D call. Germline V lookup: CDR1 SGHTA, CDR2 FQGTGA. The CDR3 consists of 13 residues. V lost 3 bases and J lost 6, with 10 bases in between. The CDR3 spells CASSFGLGDTQYF. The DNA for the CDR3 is TGTGCCAGCAGCTTCGGTTTGGGGGATACGCAGTATTTT.

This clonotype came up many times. In DNA form, the CDR3 reads TGTGCCAGCAGTGAGGGGGGGGACAGGGGACAGCCCCAGCATTTT. This gives the protein CASSEGGDRGQPQHF. The J gene is TRBJ1-5, the V gene TRBV2; 10 bases are a match to TRBD1. The trim removed 3 bases at V and 7 bases at J, leaving 6 bases unmatched. This CDR3 has 15 amino acids. Germline V gene data show CDR1 as SNHLY and CDR2 as FYNNEI.

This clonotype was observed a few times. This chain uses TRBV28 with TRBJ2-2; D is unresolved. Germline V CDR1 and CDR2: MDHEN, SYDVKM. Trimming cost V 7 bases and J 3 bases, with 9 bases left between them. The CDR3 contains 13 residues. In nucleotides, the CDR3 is TGTGCCAGCAAACAGACTTACACCGGGGAGCTGTTTTTT. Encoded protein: CASKQTYTGELFF. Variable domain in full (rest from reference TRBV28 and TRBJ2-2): DVKVTQSSRYLVKRTGEKVFLECVQDMDHENMFWYRQDPGLGLRLIYFSYDVKMKEKGDIPEGYSVSREKKERFSLILESASTNQTSMYLCASKQTYTGELFFGEGSRLTVL.

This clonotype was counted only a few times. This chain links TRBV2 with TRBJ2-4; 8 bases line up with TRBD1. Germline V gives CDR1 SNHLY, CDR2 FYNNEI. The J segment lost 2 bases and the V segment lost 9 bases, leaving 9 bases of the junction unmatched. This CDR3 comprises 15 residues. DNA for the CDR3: TGTGCCAGTAGGGGACAGGCGGAGTCCAAAAACATTCAGTACTTC. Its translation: CASRGQAESKNIQYF.

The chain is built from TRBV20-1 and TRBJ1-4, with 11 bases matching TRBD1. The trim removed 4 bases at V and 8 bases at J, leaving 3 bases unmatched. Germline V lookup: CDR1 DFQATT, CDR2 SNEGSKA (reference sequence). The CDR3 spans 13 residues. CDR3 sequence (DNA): TGCAGTGCTACGGACAGGGGGCGCGAAAAACTGTTTTTT. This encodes CSATDRGREKLFF.

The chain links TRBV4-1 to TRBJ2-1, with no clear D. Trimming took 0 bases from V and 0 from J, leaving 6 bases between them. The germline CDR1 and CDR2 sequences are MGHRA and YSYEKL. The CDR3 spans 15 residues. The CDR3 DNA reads TGCGCCAGCAGCCAAGACGGCTACTCCTACAATGAGCAGTTCTTC. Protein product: CASSQDGYSYNEQFF.

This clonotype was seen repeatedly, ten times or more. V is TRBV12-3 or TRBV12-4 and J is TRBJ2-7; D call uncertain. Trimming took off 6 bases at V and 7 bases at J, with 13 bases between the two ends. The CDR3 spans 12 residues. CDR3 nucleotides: TGTGCCAGCAGCCTCAGGCGGCGGGAGCAGTACTTC. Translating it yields CASSLRRREQYF.

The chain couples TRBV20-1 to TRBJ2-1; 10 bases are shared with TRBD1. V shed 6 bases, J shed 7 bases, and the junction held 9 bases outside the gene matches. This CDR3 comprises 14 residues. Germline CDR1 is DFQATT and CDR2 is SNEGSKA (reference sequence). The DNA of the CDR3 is TGCAGTGCCCCCGGGACAGGGGATAGGAATGAGCAGTTCTTC. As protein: CSAPGTGDRNEQFF.

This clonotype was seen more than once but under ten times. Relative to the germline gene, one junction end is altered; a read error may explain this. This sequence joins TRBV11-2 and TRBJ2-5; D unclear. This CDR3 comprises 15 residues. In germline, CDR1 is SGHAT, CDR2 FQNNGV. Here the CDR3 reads CASSLEFQIQEAQYF. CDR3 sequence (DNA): TGTGCCAGCAGCTTAGAATTCCAGATCCAAGAGGCCCAGTACTTC.

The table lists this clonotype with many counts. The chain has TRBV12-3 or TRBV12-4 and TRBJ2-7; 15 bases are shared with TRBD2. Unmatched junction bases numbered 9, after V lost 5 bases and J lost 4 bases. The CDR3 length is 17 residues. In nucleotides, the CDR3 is TGTGCCAGCAGTCCCGGACTAGCGGGAGGGCCTCGGTACGAGCAGTACTTC. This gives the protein CASSPGLAGGPRYEQYF.

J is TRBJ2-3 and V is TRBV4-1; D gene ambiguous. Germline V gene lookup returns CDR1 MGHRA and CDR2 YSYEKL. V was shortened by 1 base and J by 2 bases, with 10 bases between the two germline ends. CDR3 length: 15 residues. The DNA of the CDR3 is TGCGCCAGCAGCCAAGCGATTGCCAACACAGATACGCAGTATTTT. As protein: CASSQAIANTDTQYF.